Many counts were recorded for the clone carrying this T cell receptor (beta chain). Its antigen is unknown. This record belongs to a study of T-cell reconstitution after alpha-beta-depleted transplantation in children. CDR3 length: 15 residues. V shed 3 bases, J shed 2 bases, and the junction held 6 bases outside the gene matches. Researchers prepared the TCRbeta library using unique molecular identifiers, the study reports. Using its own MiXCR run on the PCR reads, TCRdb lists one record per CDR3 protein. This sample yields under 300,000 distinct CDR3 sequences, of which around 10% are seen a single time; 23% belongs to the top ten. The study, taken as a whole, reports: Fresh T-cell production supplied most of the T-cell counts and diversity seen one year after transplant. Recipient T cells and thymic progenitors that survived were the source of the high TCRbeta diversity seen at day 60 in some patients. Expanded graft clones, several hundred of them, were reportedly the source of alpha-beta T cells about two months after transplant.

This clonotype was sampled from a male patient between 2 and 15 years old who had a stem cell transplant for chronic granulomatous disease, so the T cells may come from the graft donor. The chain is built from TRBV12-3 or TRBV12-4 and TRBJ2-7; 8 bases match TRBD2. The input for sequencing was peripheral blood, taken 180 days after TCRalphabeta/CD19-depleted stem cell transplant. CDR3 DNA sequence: TGTGCCAGCAGTTTCGGGGGGGGCCTCACCTACGAGCAGTACTTC. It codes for CASSFGGGLTYEQYF.